These 3 T cell receptor beta chains were sequenced from one sample in a study of T cell repertoires in cytomegalovirus infection (dated by TCRdb to between 2018 and 2020). Instrument used: Illumina HiSeq 1500. The raw public data were reprocessed by TCRdb itself: fastp quality trimming at Q25, MiXCR clonotype calling, in-frame beta chains only. Merged by CDR3 protein, the rows form single entries marked with the most common genes and DNA. The sample table lists roughly 640,000 distinct CDR3 sequences, 20% to 25% of them with a count of one. The ten largest clonotypes hold approximately 8% of the sample. The sample taken for sequencing was CD8+ T cells from PBMCs. These receptor sequences come from a human donor in good health (CMV status not recorded). Some clones in this sample may be carry-over from other donors' samples.

This clonotype was seen ten or more times. The gene calls are TRBV7-2 and TRBJ2-3; D might be TRBD1 or TRBD2, each matching 6 bases. The germline V gene has CDR1 SGHTA and CDR2 FQGNSA. Deletions cut 5 bases from V and 0 bases from J, with 12 bases between. The CDR3 extends over 15 amino acids. In DNA, the CDR3 is TGTGCCAGCAGCGACCCGGGGGCTAGCACAGATACGCAGTATTTT. It translates to CASSDPGASTDTQYF.

This clonotype appeared a few times. The chain combines TRBV20-1 with TRBJ2-3; TRBD2 is a possible D gene (5 bases). CDR1 is DFQATT and CDR2 is SNEGSKA in the germline V gene (reference sequence). The CDR3 is 16 residues long. Trimming left V 8 bases short and J 1 base short, with 22 bases between. The CDR3 here is CSTPDEADGGTDTQYF. The CDR3 DNA reads TGCAGTACTCCCGATGAGGCGGACGGGGGCACAGATACGCAGTATTTT.

The chain uses TRBV6-2 or TRBV6-3 and TRBJ2-7, with no clear D. The ends were cut back, 2 bases at V and 3 bases at J, with 8 bases in the middle. The CDR3 is made up of 13 amino acids. Germline V lookup: CDR1 MNHEY, CDR2 SVGEGT. The CDR3 is CASSYNPSYEQYV. The DNA of the CDR3 is TGTGCCAGCAGTTACAATCCGAGCTACGAGCAGTACGTC.